This entry lists 8 T cell receptor beta chains sequenced from one sample in a study of Ad26.COV2.S vaccination and SARS-CoV-2 variants. Treatment reported: around 19 received Ad26.COV2.S at low or high dose, single or two shots; roughly 5 received placebo; per-sample allocation not given. The samples date from day 63 after the first vaccine or placebo injection. Here immunoSEQ multiplex PCR was the method, and the copy in TCRdb shows in-frame clones only, minus some. The table has 330,000 or so clones, roughly 90% seen once. This specimen consisted of peripheral blood, obtained in a trial of Ad26.COV2.S vaccine versus placebo. These receptors were obtained from a person aged 18-60 years who received the Ad26.COV2.S COVID-19 vaccine or a placebo.

This chain uses TRBV29-1 with TRBJ1-5, with 7 bases lining up with TRBD1. V lost 8 bases to trimming and J lost 5 bases; unmatched junction nucleotides: 9. The CDR3 length is 13 residues. The germline gives CDR1 SQVTM, CDR2 ANQGSEA. The CDR3 protein is CSIRDSDYQPQHF. DNA of the CDR3: TGCAGCATCCGGGACAGTGATTATCAGCCCCAGCATTTT.

This chain connects TRBV7-9 to TRBJ2-7; D possibly corresponds to TRBD1 (6 bases). This CDR3 is 14 amino acids long. Germline assignment: CDR1 SEHNR and CDR2 FQNEAQ (reference sequence). With 5 bases removed from V and 7 bases from J, the gap between germline ends came to 18 bases. The CDR3 DNA is TGTGCCAGCAGCCCGACCGGGACATCGGGAGAGCAGTACTTC. Translation gives CASSPTGTSGEQYF. The full variable domain, completed using reference TRBV7-9 and TRBJ2-7, is DTGVSQNPRHKITKRGQNVTFRCDPISEHNRLYWYRQTLGQGPEFLTYFQNEAQLEKSRLLSDRFSAERPKGSFSTLEIQRTEQGDSAMYLCASSPTGTSGEQYFGPGTRLTVT.

The rearrangement links TRBV7-9 to TRBJ2-1; D is possibly TRBD1 or TRBD2 (6 bases each). The CDR3 is 15 residues long. Per germline, CDR1 SEHNR and CDR2 FQNEAQ (reference sequence). Trimming removed 0 bases at V and 8 bases at J, with 14 bases between. Written as DNA, the CDR3 is TGTGCCAGCAGCTTAGCGAGGGGGACGGGAGATGAGCAGTTCTTC. Translating it yields CASSLARGTGDEQFF.

V gene TRBV4-2 combines with J gene TRBJ2-7; unclear D gene. The CDR3 covers 14 residues. V dropped 0 bases and J dropped 7 bases, with 13 bases sitting between them. From germline, CDR1 is LGHNA and CDR2 YNFKEQ. The CDR3 nucleotides are TGTGCCAGCAGCCAAGATCTTGGGTTAGGAGAGCAGTACGTC. The encoded protein is CASSQDLGLGEQYV.

V is TRBV7-9 and J is TRBJ2-7, with a possible D match to TRBD1 (6 bases). Deletions cut 1 base from V and 5 bases from J, with 12 bases between. The CDR3 contains 14 residues. From germline, CDR1 is SEHNR and CDR2 FQNEAQ (reference sequence). CDR3 in amino acids: CASSLGGGPNEQYV. As DNA, the CDR3 is TGTGCCAGCAGCTTAGGAGGGGGTCCAAACGAGCAGTACGTC.

The chain carries TRBV6-2 or TRBV6-3 and TRBJ2-7, with 10 bases lining up with TRBD2. The CDR3 has 18 amino acids. In germline, CDR1 is MNHEY, CDR2 SVGEGT. Trimming removed 7 bases from V and 6 bases from J; junction bases left unmatched: 21. The CDR3 DNA is TGTGCCAGCACCCCCCGACCCTTACCGGGACTAGCGATCCCCGAGCAGTACTTC. Protein product: CASTPRPLPGLAIPEQYF.

This clone showed up just a few times. The rearrangement links TRBV11-2 to TRBJ1-1; D remains ambiguous. The CDR3 consists of 14 residues. Trimming stripped 5 bases from V and 6 bases from J, with 16 bases between. The germline V gene encodes CDR1 SGHAT and CDR2 FQNNGV. The CDR3, as DNA: TGTGCCAGCAGCCCCCGGGAGGGTACCCCTGAAGCTTTCTTT. Translated, it gives CASSPREGTPEAFF.

The gene calls are TRBV6-1 and TRBJ2-5; the D gene is possibly TRBD1 (6 bases). Trimming took off 1 base at V and 1 base at J, with 7 bases between the two ends. The CDR3 loop spans 14 amino acids. The germline CDR1 and CDR2 sequences are MNHNS and SASEGT. In nucleotides, the CDR3 is TGTGCCAGCAGTGAAGACAGGGTCCAAGAGACCCAGTACTTC. It specifies CASSEDRVQETQYF.